This T cell receptor (beta chain) was retrieved from a study of molecular identifiers for immune sequencing clone quantification. Study overall: The replicates split RNA from around 20,000 or 100,000 naive CD8 cells five ways and sequenced four.

This CDR3 is built from 16 residues. Germline CDR1 and CDR2: MNHEY and SVGAGI. Trimming removed 0 bases from V and 1 base from J; junction bases left unmatched: 5. Source material for naive CD8 libraries was roughly 18,000 to 1,000,000 sorted cells, with 10%, 30% or 50% RNA. Naive CD8 T cells were sorted, and the gate applied was CD8+CD4-CCR7+CD45RA+. In TCRdb, the PCR reads were re-called with MiXCR into one record per CDR3 protein. In the table there are around 470,000 distinct CDR3 sequences, 25% of which are singletons. There are a few counts of this clonotype. Sequencing was performed on naive CD8+ T cells from blood, with Jurkat cell RNA spiked in. This sample's subset: FACS-sorted CD8+CD4-CCR7+CD45RA+ naive T cells. This chain connects TRBV6-5 to TRBJ1-1; 7 positions agree with TRBD1. This receptor was taken from a human donor in good health. Some libraries in this study had Jurkat cell RNA spiked in. In DNA form, the CDR3 reads TGTGCCAGCAGTTACTCGTTTACAGGGGAGAACACTGAAGCTTTCTTT. The encoded protein is CASSYSFTGENTEAFF.